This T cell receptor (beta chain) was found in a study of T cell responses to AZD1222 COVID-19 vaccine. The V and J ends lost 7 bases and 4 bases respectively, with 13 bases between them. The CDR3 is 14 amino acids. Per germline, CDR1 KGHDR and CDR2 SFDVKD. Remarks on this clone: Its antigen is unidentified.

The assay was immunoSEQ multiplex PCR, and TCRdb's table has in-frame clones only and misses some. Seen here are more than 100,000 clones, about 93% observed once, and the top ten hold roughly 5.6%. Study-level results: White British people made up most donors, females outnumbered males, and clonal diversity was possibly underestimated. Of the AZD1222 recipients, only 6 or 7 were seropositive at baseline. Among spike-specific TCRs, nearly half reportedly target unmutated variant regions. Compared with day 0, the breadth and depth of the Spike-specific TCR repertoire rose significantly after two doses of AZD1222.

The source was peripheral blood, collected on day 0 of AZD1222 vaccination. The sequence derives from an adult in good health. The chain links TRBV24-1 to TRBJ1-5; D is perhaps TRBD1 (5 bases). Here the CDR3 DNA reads TGTGCCACCAGCGATCCGGGGCCGAATCAGCCCCAGCATTTT. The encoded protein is CATSDPGPNQPQHF.